Following are 21 T cell receptor beta chains from one sample sequenced in a study of shared clonotypes between healthy human individuals. Measured with immunoSEQ multiplex PCR; TCRdb has only the in-frame clones, and not every one. This table has 550,000 to 600,000 clones, roughly 72% appearing once. Sample: PBMCs. The origin of the receptors is a woman between 40 and 50 years old in good health. Some clones in this sample may be carry-over from other donors' samples.

The chain couples TRBV5-1 to TRBJ2-1; TRBD2 aligns across 8 bases. V was clipped by 6 bases and J by 2 bases; unmatched bases: 7. CDR1 is SGHRS and CDR2 is YFSETQ in the germline V gene. CDR3 size: 15 residues. The CDR3 here is CASTMTSATYNEQFF. CDR3 DNA sequence: TGCGCCAGCACGATGACTAGCGCAACCTACAATGAGCAGTTCTTC.

This clone showed up many times. This CDR3 is also generated by other DNA sequences in the sample. The rearrangement links TRBV5-1 to TRBJ1-1; D perhaps matches TRBD1 (5 bases). The CDR3 extends over 13 amino acids. V shed 1 base and J shed 4 bases, with 8 bases lying between them. Per germline, CDR1 SGHRS and CDR2 YFSETQ. The CDR3 DNA sequence: TGCGCCAGCAGCTTGAGGGGCGGCACTGAAGCTTTCTTT. It specifies CASSLRGGTEAFF.

Note on this clone: This may arise from a read error, as a much more abundant clone is one base away. Within the sample, other DNA sequences also encode this same CDR3. The V and J genes are TRBV29-1 and TRBJ1-1, with D unclear. The CDR3 totals 13 residues. The germline gives CDR1 SQVTM, CDR2 ANQGSEA. The CDR3 nucleotides are TGCAGCGTTGGGAAGGAGCTGAACACTGAGGCTTTCTTT. Translation: CSVGKELNTEAFF.

This chain connects TRBV7-2 to TRBJ2-2; possibly TRBD1 or TRBD2 for D (5 bases each). Germline V gives CDR1 SGHTA, CDR2 FQGNSA. CDR3 length equals 16 residues. Trimming left V 4 bases short and J 4 bases short, with 16 bases between. The CDR3: CASSSSGTRSTGELFF. Here the CDR3 DNA reads TGTGCCAGCAGCTCTTCCGGGACCCGAAGCACCGGGGAGCTGTTTTTT.

Only one count was recorded for this clone. The chain recombines TRBV27 with TRBJ2-2, with TRBD1 as a possible D gene (6 bases). V was cut by 5 bases and J by 6 bases, with 19 bases left in between. The CDR3 runs to 16 residues. CDR1 is MNHEY, CDR2 SMNVEV, per germline (reference sequence). Here the CDR3 DNA reads TGTGCCAGCAGTGCCCTTCCAGGGGTTAGGGCCGGGGAGCTGTTTTTT. Translation: CASSALPGVRAGELFF.

This CDR3 is CASSVAGRGLETQYF. CDR3 nucleotides: TGTGCCAGCAGCGTAGCGGGCAGGGGGCTGGAGACCCAGTACTTC. The V call is TRBV9, the J call TRBJ2-5, with TRBD1 matching over 8 bases. CDR1 and CDR2 from the germline V gene are SGDLS and YYNGEE. The CDR3 length is 15 residues. V gave up 0 bases and J gave up 5 bases; unmatched junction bases: 6.

The genes are TRBV11-2 and TRBJ2-7; 8 bases agree with TRBD1. CDR1 is SGHAT, CDR2 FQNNGV, per germline. CDR3 length: 14 amino acids. V lost 2 bases, J lost 3 bases, and 3 bases stayed unmatched. The CDR3 loop is CASSLRDRLYEQYF. CDR3 coding DNA: TGTGCCAGCAGCTTACGGGACAGGCTCTACGAGCAGTACTTC. The full variable domain, its missing parts supplied by reference TRBV11-2 and TRBJ2-7, is EAGVAQSPRYKIIEKRQSVAFWCNPISGHATLYWYQQILGQGPKLLIQFQNNGVVDDSQLPKDRFSAERLKGVDSTLKIQPAKLEDSAVYLCASSLRDRLYEQYFGPGTRLTVT.

The chain couples TRBV7-9 to TRBJ1-2; no definite D call. The CDR3 covers 11 residues. CDR1 and CDR2 (germline): SEHNR, FQNEAQ (reference sequence). Trimming shortened V by 1 base and J by 4 bases, and 1 base separated the two germline ends. The CDR3 DNA is TGTGCCAGCAGCTTAGTCTATGGCTACACCTTC. It yields the protein CASSLVYGYTF.

The chain recombines TRBV5-1 with TRBJ2-1; no reliable D call. CDR1 is SGHRS and CDR2 is YFSETQ in the germline V gene. The CDR3 runs to 15 residues. The germline V and J ends were trimmed by 1 base and 4 bases, with 12 bases remaining between them. The CDR3 region is CASSLNQGPYNEQFF. DNA of the CDR3: TGCGCCAGCAGCTTGAATCAAGGTCCATACAATGAGCAGTTCTTC.

The gene calls are TRBV9 and TRBJ2-2, with 7 bases matching TRBD2. J lost 6 bases, V lost 0 bases, and 2 bases had no gene match. Per the germline V gene, CDR1 is SGDLS and CDR2 is YYNGEE. The CDR3 contains 14 residues. CDR3 bases: TGTGCCAGCAGCGTAGCGGGGGGATCCGGGGAGCTGTTTTTT. Amino acids: CASSVAGGSGELFF.

This chain links TRBV29-1 with TRBJ2-1; the match to TRBD1 covers 7 bases. Germline values: CDR1 SQVTM, CDR2 ANQGSEA. The CDR3 has 13 amino acids. J gave up 3 bases and V 7 bases, and 6 bases lay outside the gene matches. In DNA form, the CDR3 reads TGCAGCGCCGACGGGACAGTCTACAATGAGCAGTTCTTC. Translation: CSADGTVYNEQFF.

This chain uses TRBV6-6 with TRBJ2-6; D might be TRBD2 (5 bases). Trimming removed 0 bases from V and 4 bases from J, with 7 bases in between. The CDR3 has 15 residues. Germline V gene sequence: CDR1 MNHNY, CDR2 SVGAGI (reference sequence). In nucleotides, the CDR3 is TGTGCCAGCAGTTACTCGGGAGCCGGGGCCAACGTCCTGACTTTC. Residues: CASSYSGAGANVLTF.

The chain recombines TRBV11-2 with TRBJ1-6; D unclear. V shed 2 bases and J shed 6 bases, with 2 bases lying between them. CDR3 length: 12 residues. Germline CDR1 reads SGHAT; CDR2 reads FQNNGV. This CDR3 is CASSLRNSPLHF. The CDR3 nucleotides read TGTGCCAGCAGCTTACGTAATTCACCCCTCCACTTT.

This clone was detected a few times. J is TRBJ1-5 and V is TRBV19, with D hard to call. Trimming took off 3 bases at V and 4 bases at J, with 7 bases between the two ends. Looked up from germline, CDR1 is LNHDA and CDR2 is SQIVND (reference sequence). The CDR3 totals 13 residues. The CDR3 loop reads CASSMVTNQPQHF. In nucleotides, the CDR3 is TGTGCCAGTAGTATGGTTACTAATCAGCCCCAGCATTTT.

In its sample, this clone ranks as medium-sized. This sample also contains other DNA sequences that code for the same CDR3. The chain couples TRBV6-4 to TRBJ2-3; TRBD2 matches 7 bases. The ends lost 5 bases at V and 6 bases at J; junction bases unmatched: 8. The CDR3 is made up of 14 amino acids. Germline V CDR1 and CDR2: MRHNA, SNTAGT. The CDR3 region is CASSSGKDLDTQYF. DNA of the CDR3: TGTGCCAGCAGTAGCGGGAAAGACTTGGATACGCAGTATTTT.

This clone was picked up many times. This sample also contains other DNA sequences that code for the same CDR3. This chain links TRBV11-2 with TRBJ2-7; 13 nucleotides match TRBD2. With 4 bases clipped from V and 4 bases from J, the junction kept 4 bases outside the gene matches. CDR3 length: 15 amino acids. Germline values: CDR1 SGHAT, CDR2 FQNNGV. The CDR3 loop is CASSSLAGGPYEQYF. The CDR3 DNA reads as TGTGCCAGCAGCTCACTAGCGGGAGGGCCGTACGAGCAGTACTTC.

The genes are TRBV18 and TRBJ2-7, with D hard to call. Germline V lookup: CDR1 KGHSH, CDR2 LQKENI. The CDR3 has 13 amino acids. V lost 2 bases to trimming and J lost 1 base, with 6 bases between them. The CDR3 loop is CASSPADSYEQYF. The CDR3 DNA follows: TGTGCCAGCTCACCAGCAGATTCCTACGAGCAGTACTTC. Full variable domain (rest looked up from reference TRBV18 and TRBJ2-7): NAGVMQNPRHLVRRRGQEARLRCSPMKGHSHVYWYRQLPEEGLKFMVYLQKENIIDESGMPKERFSAEFPKEGPSILRIQQVVRGDSAAYFCASSPADSYEQYFGPGTRLTVT.

The rearrangement joins TRBV29-1 to TRBJ1-1, with 8 positions matching TRBD1. Per germline, CDR1 SQVTM and CDR2 ANQGSEA. The CDR3 is 13 amino acids. J was trimmed by 3 bases and V by 4 bases; bases with no gene match: 4. DNA for the CDR3: TGCAGCGTTGGCAGGGGGCCGGACACTGAAGCTTTCTTT. It translates to CSVGRGPDTEAFF.

This chain links TRBV28 with TRBJ1-5; 12 bases fit TRBD1. The CDR3 has 15 amino acids. Germline V CDR1 and CDR2: MDHEN, SYDVKM. V lost 2 bases to trimming and J lost 6 bases; unmatched junction nucleotides: 2. In DNA form, the CDR3 reads TGTGCCAGCAGTTTAGGGACAGGGGGCGGTCAGCCCCAGCATTTT. This encodes CASSLGTGGGQPQHF.

This chain joins TRBV7-2 and TRBJ2-7; 14 nucleotides line up with TRBD2. Germline V gene sequence: CDR1 SGHTA, CDR2 FQGNSA. The CDR3 loop spans 17 amino acids. The junction had 11 bases not matched to a gene; V was cut back by 5 bases and J by 5 bases. The CDR3: CASSPRLAGGPKHEQYF. For the CDR3, the DNA is TGTGCCAGCAGCCCCCGACTAGCGGGAGGGCCGAAACACGAGCAGTACTTC.

The chain is built from TRBV2 and TRBJ1-2; 8 bases are a match to TRBD1. J was trimmed by 2 bases and V by 4 bases; bases with no gene match: 3. Germline CDR1 reads SNHLY; CDR2 reads FYNNEI. The CDR3 is 14 residues long. In DNA form, the CDR3 reads TGTGCCAGCAGTGTTGGGGACAGGAACTATGGCTACACCTTC. Protein product: CASSVGDRNYGYTF.